This T cell receptor beta chain was sequenced in a study of T cell repertoires in cytomegalovirus infection. About the study: Public TCR beta signature analysis indicated the presence of both CMV infection and matching HLA type.

Study-level results: CMV-specific TCR beta clonotypes restricted by HLA-C were the ones dominating the ex vivo response. Individuals carrying CMV plus the relevant HLA were identified by cumulative frequency of public TCR beta families.

Concerning this clonotype: Its antigen remains unknown.

One entry per CDR3 protein results from TCRdb running MiXCR on the reads. Found here are roughly 230,000 distinct CDR3 sequences, about a sixth of them singletons; the top ten hold 40% to 55%. The CDR3 spans 17 residues. V shed 4 bases and J shed 0 bases, with 15 bases lying between them. Germline-derived CDR1 and CDR2 are ENHRY and SYGVKD. This TCR derives from a human donor in good health (CMV status not recorded). Some clones in this sample may be carry-over from other donors' samples. The rearrangement links TRBV10-3 to TRBJ2-2; possibly TRBD1 for D (6 bases). The sequencing sample was made of CD8+ T cells from PBMCs. CDR3 protein: CAISAISGHPNTGELFF. The CDR3 DNA reads TGTGCCATCAGTGCAATATCGGGACATCCGAACACCGGGGAGCTGTTTTTT.